The 18 T cell receptor beta chains in this list originate from one sample, sequenced in a study of cytomegalovirus exposure and HLA in healthy donors. PCR amplification relied on 60 Vbeta primers (plus 13 Jbeta primers). Libraries were prepared by immunoSEQ multiplex PCR; TCRdb keeps only in-frame clonotypes and omits some of them. Among over 250,000 clones listed, under 80% were seen once. Sequenced input: PBMCs. These receptors all come from a female donor in good health and CMV-seronegative.

The rearrangement joins TRBV6-6 to TRBJ1-1; D is possibly TRBD1 (5 bases). V was cut by 5 bases and J by 11 bases, with 21 bases left in between. CDR3 size: 14 residues. Germline CDR1 reads MNHNY; CDR2 reads SVGAGI (reference sequence). This chain's CDR3 is CASSGRGTPWGAFF. CDR3 DNA: TGTGCCAGCAGTGGCCGGGGGACCCCTTGGGGGGCTTTCTTT.

There are a few counts of this clone. The genes are TRBV11-3 and TRBJ2-1, with 14 bases fitting TRBD2. The germline CDR1 and CDR2 sequences are SGHNT and YENEEA. This CDR3 has 16 residues. V shed 3 bases and J 10 bases; nucleotides not matched to a gene: 8. CDR3 loop: CASSFSGTSGSGEQFF. DNA of the CDR3: TGTGCCAGCAGCTTCTCCGGGACTAGCGGGAGTGGAGAGCAGTTCTTC.

This chain links TRBV7-8 with TRBJ2-5; 11 nucleotides align to TRBD2. V trimming: 4 bases; J trimming: 4 bases; junction bases outside the gene matches: 8. The germline V gene has CDR1 SGHVS and CDR2 FQNEAQ. The length of the CDR3 is 16 residues. In nucleotides, the CDR3 is TGTGCCAGCAGCTCGCCGCTAGCGGGAGGTCCAGAGACCCAGTACTTC. Translated, it gives CASSSPLAGGPETQYF.

This clone has only one observation. The rearrangement links TRBV6-5 to TRBJ1-2; 7 bases fit TRBD1. J was trimmed by 5 bases and V by 7 bases; bases with no gene match: 13. CDR1 MNHEY and CDR2 SVGAGI come from the germline V gene. CDR3 length: 15 residues. CDR3 loop: CASTMTGTDAYGYTF. The CDR3 DNA reads as TGTGCCAGCACCATGACAGGGACGGATGCTTATGGCTACACCTTC.

This clone was detected only a few times. This chain uses TRBV27 with TRBJ2-5; 10 bases match TRBD2. Germline CDR1 reads MNHEY; CDR2 reads SMNVEV (reference sequence). J lost 7 bases, V lost 7 bases, and 18 bases had no gene match. The CDR3 contains 17 residues. CDR3: CASTSRGGLAVLGTQYF. DNA for the CDR3: TGTGCCAGCACTTCCCGTGGAGGACTAGCGGTCCTCGGGACCCAGTACTTC.

V and J are TRBV18 and TRBJ2-6, with no clear D. In germline, CDR1 is KGHSH, CDR2 LQKENI. Trimming took 3 bases from V and 4 from J, leaving 16 bases between them. The CDR3 spans 17 residues. The CDR3 reads CASSPLGPKWGANVLTF. In DNA form, the CDR3 reads TGTGCCAGCTCACCTCTTGGCCCGAAGTGGGGGGCCAACGTCCTGACTTTC.

The gene calls are TRBV11-2 and TRBJ2-1; 14 positions match TRBD2. CDR3 length: 18 amino acids. In germline, CDR1 is SGHAT, CDR2 FQNNGV. Unmatched junction bases numbered 7, after V lost 2 bases and J lost 4 bases. Written as DNA, the CDR3 is TGTGCCAGCAGCTTAACCGGGACTAGCGGGAGTAGGTACAATGAGCAGTTCTTC. Protein product: CASSLTGTSGSRYNEQFF.

The chain links TRBV6-1 to TRBJ1-2, with 7 bases identical to TRBD1. This CDR3 contains 12 residues. CDR1 and CDR2 (germline): MNHNS, SASEGT. V gave up 5 bases and J gave up 8 bases; unmatched junction bases: 5. The CDR3 coding sequence is TGTGCCAGCAGTAGACAGGGCGTCGGCTACACCTTC. This sequence encodes CASSRQGVGYTF.

The rearrangement uses TRBV29-1 and TRBJ2-3; TRBD1 aligns across 9 bases. The CDR3 is 13 residues long. Unmatched junction bases numbered 4, after V lost 7 bases and J lost 2 bases. Germline lookup yields CDR1 SQVTM and CDR2 ANQGSEA. The CDR3 loop is CSDRTGVTDTQYF. The CDR3, as DNA: TGCAGCGACAGGACAGGGGTCACAGATACGCAGTATTTT.

The chain links TRBV21-1 to TRBJ1-5; TRBD1, the table's D call, lacks a check against the DNA. TRBV21-1 is recorded as a pseudogene. This CDR3 region has 18 residues. The CDR3 here is CASSSNRTGGSSNQPQHF. DNA of the CDR3: TGTGCCAGCAGTTCAAACCGGACAGGGGGGTCCTCCAATCAGCCCCAGCATTTT.

The chain uses TRBV11-2 and TRBJ2-4; D is perhaps TRBD1 (6 bases). CDR1 is SGHAT, CDR2 FQNNGV, per germline. V was cut by 4 bases and J by 5 bases, with 15 bases left in between. CDR3 size: 15 residues. CDR3 protein: CASSYGNRVENIQYF. The DNA for the CDR3 is TGTGCCAGCAGCTACGGGAACAGGGTCGAAAACATTCAGTACTTC.

The chain combines TRBV6-1 with TRBJ2-7; unclear D gene. The CDR3 is 15 amino acids. The germline V gene encodes CDR1 MNHNS and CDR2 SASEGT. The V end was cut by 6 bases, the J end by 2 bases, with 17 bases between. CDR3: CASRFRNYETYEQYF. The CDR3 DNA reads TGTGCCAGCAGGTTCCGGAACTATGAGACCTACGAGCAGTACTTC.

The DNA for the CDR3 is TGTGCCAGCAGCGGAAGCGGGAGAGGCCCCTACAATGAGCAGTTCTTC. It codes for CASSGSGRGPYNEQFF. The genes are TRBV9 and TRBJ2-1, with TRBD2 identical over 8 bases. Trimming removed 3 bases from V and 2 bases from J; junction bases left unmatched: 7. Germline CDR1 reads SGDLS; CDR2 reads YYNGEE. The CDR3 consists of 16 residues.

The sample holds one count of this clone. The chain joins TRBV6-5 to TRBJ1-6; 10 positions match TRBD1. J was trimmed by 7 bases and V by 4 bases; bases with no gene match: 1. The CDR3 length is 14 residues. CDR1 MNHEY and CDR2 SVGAGI come from the germline V gene. As DNA, the CDR3 is TGTGCCAGCAGTTCGGACAGGGGGAATTCACCCCTCCACTTT. Translating gives CASSSDRGNSPLHF.

CDR3 in DNA: TGTGCCAGCAGTTCCCCACGGGGAGGGGGCAATCAGCCCCAGCATTTT. Its translation: CASSSPRGGGNQPQHF. The chain combines TRBV28 with TRBJ1-5; a possible D gene is TRBD1 (5 bases). CDR1 and CDR2 from the germline V gene are MDHEN and SYDVKM. The V end was cut by 4 bases, the J end by 2 bases, with 15 bases between. This CDR3 comprises 16 residues.

The chain is built from TRBV12-5 and TRBJ2-3; 16 nucleotides match TRBD2. The V gene's germline CDR1 is LGHNT and CDR2 FRNRAP. V dropped 0 bases and J dropped 0; count of bases not matched to a gene: 9. This CDR3 has 21 amino acids. The CDR3: CASGLVHGGLAGGGSTDTQYF. CDR3 DNA sequence: TGTGCTAGTGGTTTGGTACATGGGGGACTAGCGGGAGGGGGAAGCACAGATACGCAGTATTTT.

This chain links TRBV29-1 with TRBJ2-2; TRBD1 agrees at 8 bases. CDR3 length: 14 amino acids. The J segment lost 4 bases and the V segment lost 7 bases, leaving 8 bases of the junction unmatched. Per germline, CDR1 SQVTM and CDR2 ANQGSEA. This CDR3 is CSANRQGTTGELFF. The CDR3 DNA sequence: TGCAGCGCCAACCGACAGGGGACCACCGGGGAGCTGTTTTTT.

The rearrangement links TRBV9 to TRBJ2-1, with 8 positions matching TRBD2. Per germline, CDR1 SGDLS and CDR2 YYNGEE. The trim removed 2 bases at V and 5 bases at J, leaving 6 bases unmatched. This CDR3 region has 15 residues. The CDR3 DNA reads TGTGCCAGCAGCGTCCCCGGGACTAGAAACAATGAGCAGTTCTTC. It codes for CASSVPGTRNNEQFF.